The rows below give T cell receptor beta chains drawn from one sample of a study of graft-versus-host responses after intestinal transplantation. Some clones are missing from TCRdb's copy, which holds only in-frame ones; the method was immunoSEQ multiplex PCR. The sample includes roughly 29,000 clones, roughly 87% of them seen just once. The sequencing here drew on PBMCs, taken around 62 weeks after intestinal transplantation. These receptor sequences come from a human patient who received an intestinal transplant, so some T cells may come from the graft donor. Each CDR3 is given with its conserved first and last residue. Fields, in order: CDR3 DNA, CDR3 protein, V gene, clone size, D gene, J gene. The D gene is left open where the match is weak. Size tells how often a clone was seen (once, few, many) or the class of an expanded clone, and some rows leave it out.

CDR3nt: TGTGCCAGCACTGCAGGACCTTATGGCTACACCTTC
CDR3aa: CASTAGPYGYTF
v_gene: TRBV2
abundance: NA
d_gene: NA
j_gene: TRBJ1-2

CDR3nt: TGTGCCAGCAGTTTCCGGGGCAGGGGTCCTTATCAGCCCCAGCATTTT
CDR3aa: CASSFRGRGPYQPQHF
v_gene: TRBV28
abundance: NA
d_gene: NA
j_gene: TRBJ1-5

CDR3nt: TGCAGCGTTGAGACGGACAGGGGGGAGTACGAGCAGTACTTC
CDR3aa: CSVETDRGEYEQYF
v_gene: TRBV29-1
abundance: NA
d_gene: TRBD1
j_gene: TRBJ2-7

CDR3nt: TGTGCCAGCAGCGACCCAAGGACCGCAACTAATGAAAAACTGTTTTTT
CDR3aa: CASSDPRTATNEKLFF
v_gene: TRBV2
abundance: NA
d_gene: NA
j_gene: TRBJ1-4

CDR3nt: TGTGCCAGCAGTGAACGGGGACAGGGAGCTGGCTACACCTTC
CDR3aa: CASSERGQGAGYTF
v_gene: TRBV6-1
abundance: NA
d_gene: TRBD1
j_gene: TRBJ1-2

CDR3nt: TGTGCCACGGGGGCCGCCGGGGAGCTGTTTTTT
CDR3aa: CATGAAGELFF
v_gene: TRBV6-6
abundance: NA
d_gene: NA
j_gene: TRBJ2-2

CDR3nt: TGTGCCAGCAGCTCCAGGACTAGCGGGAGTATCTACGAGCAGTACTTC
CDR3aa: CASSSRTSGSIYEQYF
v_gene: TRBV7-2
abundance: NA
d_gene: TRBD2
j_gene: TRBJ2-7

CDR3nt: TGTGCCAGCAGCCCTATAAGCGGTGGGGAAAGCTCCTACGAGCAGTACTTC
CDR3aa: CASSPISGGESSYEQYF
v_gene: TRBV7-8
abundance: NA
d_gene: NA
j_gene: TRBJ2-7

CDR3nt: TGCGCCAGCAGCCGAGTGGGTGGGGGACGGGAAGAGACCCAGTACTTC
CDR3aa: CASSRVGGGREETQYF
v_gene: TRBV4-1
abundance: NA
d_gene: NA
j_gene: TRBJ2-5

CDR3nt: TGCGCCAGCAGCCAAGCGGTTTGGGAGGAGCTGTTTTTT
CDR3aa: CASSQAVWEELFF
v_gene: TRBV4-3
abundance: NA
d_gene: NA
j_gene: TRBJ2-2

CDR3nt: TGTGCCAGCAGTGAAAGCGGAAAAGGCACAGATACGCAGTATTTT
CDR3aa: CASSESGKGTDTQYF
v_gene: TRBV25-1
abundance: NA
d_gene: NA
j_gene: TRBJ2-3

CDR3nt: TGTGCCAGCAGCCGTGGAGGCATCGTGTACCAAGAGACCCAGTACTTC
CDR3aa: CASSRGGIVYQETQYF
v_gene: TRBV7-8
abundance: NA
d_gene: NA
j_gene: TRBJ2-5

CDR3nt: TGTGCCAGCAGTGCAAACCCGACCGCATATGGCTACACCTTC
CDR3aa: CASSANPTAYGYTF
v_gene: TRBV6-1
abundance: NA
d_gene: NA
j_gene: TRBJ1-2

CDR3nt: TGTGCCAGCAGTTCTTACTACTCCTACAATGAGCAGTTCTTC
CDR3aa: CASSSYYSYNEQFF
v_gene: TRBV27
abundance: NA
d_gene: NA
j_gene: TRBJ2-1

CDR3nt: TGCGCCAGCAGTCATTCGACAGATCATAGCAATCAGCCCCAGCATTTT
CDR3aa: CASSHSTDHSNQPQHF
v_gene: TRBV23-1
abundance: once
d_gene: NA
j_gene: TRBJ1-5

CDR3nt: TGTGCCAGCAGTTTAAGCCTAGCGGGAGGGCCGACCTTAGGAGAGACCCAGTACTTC
CDR3aa: CASSLSLAGGPTLGETQYF
v_gene: TRBV28
abundance: once
d_gene: TRBD2
j_gene: TRBJ2-5

CDR3nt: TGTGCCAGCAGTTACTCCAAACAGGGCTCTGGAAACACCATATATTTT
CDR3aa: CASSYSKQGSGNTIYF
v_gene: TRBV6-5
abundance: NA
d_gene: NA
j_gene: TRBJ1-3

CDR3nt: TGTGCCAGTAGCCCCACAAAGGGGGGACGCTCCTACAATGAGCAGTTCTTC
CDR3aa: CASSPTKGGRSYNEQFF
v_gene: TRBV19
abundance: NA
d_gene: NA
j_gene: TRBJ2-1

CDR3nt: TGTGCCAGCAGCTTATTAATTAAGTCCTATGGCTACACCTTC
CDR3aa: CASSLLIKSYGYTF
v_gene: TRBV7-8
abundance: once
d_gene: NA
j_gene: TRBJ1-2

CDR3nt: TGTGCCAGCAGCTTAGATGACGGTAATGAAAAACTGTTTTTT
CDR3aa: CASSLDDGNEKLFF
v_gene: TRBV7-9
abundance: NA
d_gene: NA
j_gene: TRBJ1-4

CDR3nt: TGTGCCAGCAGCCTTCGCAGGGGTTTGGACAGTTCCTACGAGCAGTACTTC
CDR3aa: CASSLRRGLDSSYEQYF
v_gene: TRBV27
abundance: NA
d_gene: NA
j_gene: TRBJ2-7

CDR3nt: TGTGCCAGCAGTGCTCGGGACAGAATCATCTATGGCTACACCTTC
CDR3aa: CASSARDRIIYGYTF
v_gene: TRBV6-1
abundance: NA
d_gene: TRBD1
j_gene: TRBJ1-2

CDR3nt: TGTGCCAGTAATCGCACCGATAATTCACCCCTCCACTTT
CDR3aa: CASNRTDNSPLHF
v_gene: TRBV19
abundance: few
d_gene: NA
j_gene: TRBJ1-6

CDR3nt: TGTGCCAGCAGTTACTGGGGGGGCGGTATCAGCGAGCAGTACTTC
CDR3aa: CASSYWGGGISEQYF
v_gene: TRBV6-5
abundance: NA
d_gene: NA
j_gene: TRBJ2-7

CDR3nt: TGTGCCAGCAGCTTGAGACTATCCTCTGGAAACACCATATATTTT
CDR3aa: CASSLRLSSGNTIYF
v_gene: TRBV5-6
abundance: NA
d_gene: NA
j_gene: TRBJ1-3

CDR3nt: TGTGCCAGCAGTTTATGGGCTAGCGGGAGCAACGAGCAGTACTTC
CDR3aa: CASSLWASGSNEQYF
v_gene: TRBV28
abundance: NA
d_gene: TRBD2
j_gene: TRBJ2-7

CDR3nt: TGCGCCAGCAGCCTGACGCCCATAATGGGCACTGAAGCTTTCTTT
CDR3aa: CASSLTPIMGTEAFF
v_gene: TRBV4-3
abundance: NA
d_gene: NA
j_gene: TRBJ1-1

CDR3nt: TGCGCCAGCAGCTTGGGGGTCGCGACCTCTCCTGGAAACACCATATATTTT
CDR3aa: CASSLGVATSPGNTIYF
v_gene: TRBV5-1
abundance: NA
d_gene: NA
j_gene: TRBJ1-3

CDR3nt: TGTGCCAGCAGTTACGCGGACGGACTATACGAGCAGTACTTC
CDR3aa: CASSYADGLYEQYF
v_gene: TRBV6-5
abundance: NA
d_gene: NA
j_gene: TRBJ2-7

CDR3nt: TGTGCCAGCAGCTTAACCGGGATAGGGGCCGGGGAGCTGTTTTTT
CDR3aa: CASSLTGIGAGELFF
v_gene: TRBV7-3
abundance: NA
d_gene: NA
j_gene: TRBJ2-2

CDR3nt: TGCGCCAGCAGCCAACTCCTCGTGTCATACGAGCAGTACTTC
CDR3aa: CASSQLLVSYEQYF
v_gene: TRBV4-1
abundance: NA
d_gene: NA
j_gene: TRBJ2-7

CDR3nt: TGTGCCAGCAGCAAGTGTGGGGCAGATACGCAGTATTTT
CDR3aa: CASSKCGADTQYF
v_gene: TRBV21-1
abundance: NA
d_gene: NA
j_gene: TRBJ2-3

CDR3nt: TGCGCCAGCAGCTTGGAGGCGGGGACCTGGAACACTGAAGCTTTCTTT
CDR3aa: CASSLEAGTWNTEAFF
v_gene: TRBV5-1
abundance: NA
d_gene: NA
j_gene: TRBJ1-1